The rows below give T cell receptor beta chains drawn from one sample of a study of identifying expanded T cells in peripheral blood. Libraries were prepared by immunoSEQ multiplex PCR; TCRdb keeps only in-frame clonotypes and omits some of them. The repertoire consists of under 95,000 clones, with 89% occurring once and the leading ten covering around 2.8%. The specimen was blood. The receptors were sampled from a person aged 18 to 70 in good health. Both conserved end residues are part of each CDR3. Fields, in order: clone size, D gene, V gene, J gene, CDR3 protein, CDR3 DNA. The D gene is left open where the match is weak. Only some rows state a clone size, as once, few, many or a class for expanded clones.

size: .; D: .; V: TRBV25-1; J: TRBJ2-3; CDR3: CASSDGGAPSTDTQYF; DNA: TGTGCCAGCAGTGATGGGGGGGCCCCTAGCACAGATACGCAGTATTTT
size: .; D: TRBD2; V: TRBV29-1; J: TRBJ2-2; CDR3: CSVEGGLAGASGELFF; DNA: TGCAGCGTAGAAGGGGGACTAGCGGGAGCGTCCGGGGAGCTGTTTTTT
size: .; D: TRBD1; V: TRBV5-5; J: TRBJ1-2; CDR3: CASSPPGDSYGYTF; DNA: TGTGCCAGCAGCCCCCCGGGGGACAGCTATGGCTACACCTTC
size: .; D: .; V: TRBV10-3; J: TRBJ1-2; CDR3: CATRQDGYTF; DNA: TGTGCCACCCGACAGGATGGCTACACCTTC
size: .; D: .; V: TRBV25-1; J: TRBJ2-3; CDR3: CASSTSGGPGDTQYF; DNA: .
size: .; D: TRBD2; V: TRBV6-5; J: TRBJ2-7; CDR3: CASSSTSGEQYF; DNA: TGTGCCAGCAGTTCGACTAGCGGAGAGCAGTACTTC
size: .; D: .; V: TRBV28; J: TRBJ1-4; CDR3: CASSLYRANEKLFF; DNA: TGTGCCAGCAGTTTATACAGGGCTAATGAAAAACTGTTTTTT
size: once; D: TRBD1; V: TRBV9; J: TRBJ2-7; CDR3: CASSANPGQGARNEQYF; DNA: TGTGCCAGCAGCGCCAACCCCGGACAGGGGGCGCGGAACGAGCAGTACTTC
size: .; D: .; V: TRBV28; J: TRBJ2-7; CDR3: CASLPIRGSYEQYF; DNA: TGTGCCAGCCTCCCCATAAGGGGCTCCTACGAGCAGTACTTC
size: .; D: .; V: TRBV5-1; J: TRBJ2-5; CDR3: CASSLVGEETQYF; DNA: TGCGCCAGCAGCTTGGTAGGGGAAGAGACCCAGTACTTC
size: .; D: .; V: TRBV6-4; J: TRBJ1-2; CDR3: CASSDRQVTYLLLPKTF; DNA: TGTGCCAGCAGTGACAGACAGGTTACCTATCTCTTACTCCCGAAAACCTTC
size: .; D: TRBD1; V: TRBV5-1; J: TRBJ1-1; CDR3: CASSRQGESEAFF; DNA: TGCGCCAGCAGCCGCCAGGGGGAATCTGAAGCTTTCTTT
size: once; D: .; V: TRBV21-1; J: TRBJ2-6; CDR3: CASLRRGPLVSGANVLTF; DNA: TGTGCCAGCCTACGGAGGGGCCCCCTAGTTTCTGGGGCCAACGTCCTGACTTTC
size: .; D: .; V: TRBV7-6; J: TRBJ2-7; CDR3: CASSFLLSAGEQYF; DNA: TGTGCCAGCAGCTTCCTTTTGTCGGCGGGCGAGCAGTACTTC
size: .; D: .; V: TRBV4-3; J: TRBJ1-2; CDR3: CASSQDAGDGYTF; DNA: TGCGCCAGCAGCCAAGACGCCGGGGACGGCTACACCTTC
size: .; D: .; V: TRBV9; J: TRBJ2-7; CDR3: CASSATGTYEQYF; DNA: TGTGCCAGCAGCGCGACAGGCACCTACGAGCAGTACTTC
size: once; D: TRBD2; V: TRBV19; J: TRBJ2-1; CDR3: CASSTTGTSGTNEQFF; DNA: TGTGCCAGTAGTACTACCGGGACTAGCGGGACGAATGAGCAGTTCTTC
size: .; D: TRBD1; V: TRBV5-6; J: TRBJ2-7; CDR3: CASSPTGGDEQYF; DNA: TGTGCCAGCAGCCCGACAGGGGGGGACGAGCAGTACTTC
size: .; D: .; V: TRBV27; J: TRBJ1-5; CDR3: CASSPRVGFNQPQHF; DNA: TGTGCCAGCAGCCCCAGGGTGGGGTTCAATCAGCCCCAGCATTTT
size: .; D: .; V: TRBV4-3; J: TRBJ2-1; CDR3: CASSGGLTYNEQFF; DNA: TGCGCCAGCAGTGGCGGGTTAACCTACAATGAGCAGTTCTTC
size: .; D: .; V: TRBV9; J: TRBJ2-2; CDR3: CASSVEGLRNTGELFF; DNA: TGTGCCAGCAGCGTCGAGGGCCTTAGAAACACCGGGGAGCTGTTTTTT
size: .; D: .; V: TRBV6-5; J: TRBJ2-3; CDR3: CASSFQNTDTQYF; DNA: TGTGCCAGCAGTTTTCAGAACACAGATACGCAGTATTTT
size: .; D: .; V: TRBV19; J: TRBJ1-1; CDR3: CASSLGQGRSHTEAFF; DNA: TGTGCCAGTAGTCTAGGCCAGGGGCGTTCTCACACTGAAGCTTTCTTT
size: .; D: TRBD1; V: TRBV29-1; J: TRBJ2-7; CDR3: CSVGSKDRGSYEQYF; DNA: TGCAGCGTTGGATCCAAGGACAGGGGCTCCTACGAGCAGTACTTC
size: .; D: .; V: TRBV29-1; J: TRBJ1-4; CDR3: CSVVDREREKLFF; DNA: TGCAGCGTTGTGGACAGAGAGCGTGAAAAACTGTTTTTT